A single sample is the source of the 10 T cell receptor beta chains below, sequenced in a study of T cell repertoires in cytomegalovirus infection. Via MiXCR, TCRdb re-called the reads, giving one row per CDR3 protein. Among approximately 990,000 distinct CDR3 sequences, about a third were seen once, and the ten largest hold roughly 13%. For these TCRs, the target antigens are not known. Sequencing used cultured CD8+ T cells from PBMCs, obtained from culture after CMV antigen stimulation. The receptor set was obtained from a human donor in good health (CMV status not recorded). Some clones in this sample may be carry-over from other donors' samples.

The DNA of the CDR3 is TGTGCCAGCAGTTTAGCGGGTCTAGCGGGGGGGCCCGGCACAGATACGCAGTATTTT. Its protein is CASSLAGLAGGPGTDTQYF. This rearrangement joins TRBV12-3 or TRBV12-4 to TRBJ2-3; 12 bases line up with TRBD2. Trimming cost V 0 bases and J 1 base; bases outside gene matches: 8. The CDR3 sequence is 19 residues long.

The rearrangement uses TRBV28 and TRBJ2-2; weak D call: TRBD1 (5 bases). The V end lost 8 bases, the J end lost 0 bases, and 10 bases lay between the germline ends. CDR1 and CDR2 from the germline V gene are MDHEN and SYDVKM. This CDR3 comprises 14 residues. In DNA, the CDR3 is TGTGCCAGCGTTGGACATACGAACACCGGGGAGCTGTTTTTT. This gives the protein CASVGHTNTGELFF.

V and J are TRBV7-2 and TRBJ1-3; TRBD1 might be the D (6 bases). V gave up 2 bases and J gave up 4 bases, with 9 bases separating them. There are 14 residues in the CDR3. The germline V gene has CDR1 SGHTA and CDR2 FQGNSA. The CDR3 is CASSLPGQGNTIYF. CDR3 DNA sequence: TGTGCCAGCAGCTTACCCGGACAGGGAAACACCATATATTTT.

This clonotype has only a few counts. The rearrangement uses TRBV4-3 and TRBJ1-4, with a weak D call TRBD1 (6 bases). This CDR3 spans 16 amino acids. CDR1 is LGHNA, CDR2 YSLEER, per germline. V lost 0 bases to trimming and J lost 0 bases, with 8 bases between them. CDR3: CASSQDRGPTNEKLFF. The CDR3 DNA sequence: TGCGCCAGCAGCCAAGACAGGGGACCAACTAATGAAAAACTGTTTTTT.

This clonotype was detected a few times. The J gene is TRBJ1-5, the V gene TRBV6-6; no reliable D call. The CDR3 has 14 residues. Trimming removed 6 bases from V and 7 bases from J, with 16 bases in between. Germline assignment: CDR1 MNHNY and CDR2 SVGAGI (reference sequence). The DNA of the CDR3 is TGTGCCAGCAGGATCCGGGCCATCGCGCAGCCCCAGCATTTT. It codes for CASRIRAIAQPQHF.

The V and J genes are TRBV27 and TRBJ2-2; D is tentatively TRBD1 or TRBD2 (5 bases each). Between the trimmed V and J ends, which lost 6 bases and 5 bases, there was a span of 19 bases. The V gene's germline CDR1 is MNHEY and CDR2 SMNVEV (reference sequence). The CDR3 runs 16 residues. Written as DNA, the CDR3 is TGTGCCAGCAGCTACTTCTCGGGGCGGACAACCGGGGAGCTGTTTTTT. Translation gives CASSYFSGRTTGELFF.

The CDR3 DNA sequence: TGTGCCAGCAGCTTAATTGTCGGGAATCAGCCCCAGCATTTT. This gives the protein CASSLIVGNQPQHF. The chain employs TRBV7-6 and TRBJ1-5; no definite D call. V gave up 2 bases and J gave up 4 bases, with 9 bases separating them. CDR1 and CDR2 from the germline V gene are SGHVS and FNYEAQ. This CDR3 has 14 residues. The variable domain in full, completed from reference TRBV7-6 and TRBJ1-5, reads GAGVSQSPRYKVTKRGQDVALRCDPISGHVSLYWYRQALGQGPEFLTYFNYEAQQDKSGLPNDRFSAERPEGSISTLTIQRTEQRDSAMYRCASSLIVGNQPQHFGDGTRLSIL.

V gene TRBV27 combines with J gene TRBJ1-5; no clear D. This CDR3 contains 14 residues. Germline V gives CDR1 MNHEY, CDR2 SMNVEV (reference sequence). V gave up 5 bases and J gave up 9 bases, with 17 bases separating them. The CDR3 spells CASSPGPRTWPQHF. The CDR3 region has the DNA TGTGCCAGCAGTCCCGGTCCACGGACGTGGCCCCAGCATTTT.

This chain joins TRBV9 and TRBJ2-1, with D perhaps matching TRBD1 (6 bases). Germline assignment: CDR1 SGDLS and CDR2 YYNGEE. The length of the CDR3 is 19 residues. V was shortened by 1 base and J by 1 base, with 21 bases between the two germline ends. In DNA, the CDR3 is TGTGCCAGCAGCGTATCCCCCCCCTTCAACAGGGATTCCTACAATGAGCAGTTCTTC. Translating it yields CASSVSPPFNRDSYNEQFF.

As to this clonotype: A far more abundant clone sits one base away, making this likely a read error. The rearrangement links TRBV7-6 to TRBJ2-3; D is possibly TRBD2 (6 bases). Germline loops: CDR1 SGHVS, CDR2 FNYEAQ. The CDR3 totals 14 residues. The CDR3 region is CVSSLVAGTDTQYF. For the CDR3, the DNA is TGTGTCAGCAGCTTAGTGGCGGGGACAGATACGCAGTATTTT.